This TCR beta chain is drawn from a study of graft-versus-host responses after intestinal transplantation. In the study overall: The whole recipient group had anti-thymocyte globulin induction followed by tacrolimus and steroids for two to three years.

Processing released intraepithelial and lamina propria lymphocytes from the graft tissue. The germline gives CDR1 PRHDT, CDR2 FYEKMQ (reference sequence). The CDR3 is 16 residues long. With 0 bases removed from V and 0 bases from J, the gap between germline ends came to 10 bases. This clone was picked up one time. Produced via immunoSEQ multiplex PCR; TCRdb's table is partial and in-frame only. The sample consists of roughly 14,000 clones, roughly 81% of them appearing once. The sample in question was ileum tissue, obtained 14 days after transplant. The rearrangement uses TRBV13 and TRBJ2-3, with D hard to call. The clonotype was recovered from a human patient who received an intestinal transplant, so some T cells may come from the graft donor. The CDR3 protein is CASSLGRVTSTDTQYF. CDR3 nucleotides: TGTGCCAGCAGCTTAGGCCGGGTTACTAGCACAGATACGCAGTATTTT.